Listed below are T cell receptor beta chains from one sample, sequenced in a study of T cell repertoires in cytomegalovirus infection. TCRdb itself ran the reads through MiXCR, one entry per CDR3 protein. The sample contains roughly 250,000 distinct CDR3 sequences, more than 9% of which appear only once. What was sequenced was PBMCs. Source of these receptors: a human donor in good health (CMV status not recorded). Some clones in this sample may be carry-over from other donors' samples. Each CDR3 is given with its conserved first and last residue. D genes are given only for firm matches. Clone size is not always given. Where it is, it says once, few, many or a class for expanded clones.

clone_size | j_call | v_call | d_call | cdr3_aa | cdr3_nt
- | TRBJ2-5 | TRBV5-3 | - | CASSLGEGSIETQYF | TGTGCCAGCAGCTTGGGAGAAGGGTCAATAGAGACCCAGTACTTC
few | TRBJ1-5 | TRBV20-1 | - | CSAGDAMEPQHF | TGCAGTGCGGGGGACGCCATGGAGCCCCAGCATTTT
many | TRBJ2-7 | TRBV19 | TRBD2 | CASRLAGTYEQYF | TGTGCCAGCCGATTAGCGGGAACCTACGAGCAGTACTTC
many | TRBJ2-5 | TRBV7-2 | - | CASSLEFGGRETQYF | TGTGCCAGCAGCTTAGAGTTTGGCGGGCGTGAGACCCAGTACTTC
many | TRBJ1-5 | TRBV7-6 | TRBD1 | CASSPGQGANQPQHF | TGTGCCAGCAGCCCCGGACAGGGGGCTAATCAGCCCCAGCATTTT
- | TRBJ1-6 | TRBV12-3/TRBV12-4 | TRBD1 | CASSLAGGGNSPLHF | TGTGCCAGCAGTTTAGCAGGGGGCGGTAATTCACCCCTCCACTTT
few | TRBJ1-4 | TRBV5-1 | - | CASSGEATNEKLFF | TGCGCCAGCAGCGGGGAGGCAACTAATGAAAAACTGTTTTTT
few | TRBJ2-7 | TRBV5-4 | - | CASSFEEGAYEQYF | TGTGCCAGCAGTTTCGAGGAGGGGGCCTACGAGCAGTACTTC
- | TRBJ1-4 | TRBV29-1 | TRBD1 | CSVQPGQSVEKLFF | TGCAGCGTTCAGCCGGGACAGTCCGTCGAAAAACTGTTTTTT
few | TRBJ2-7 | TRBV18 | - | CASSPPAGMENEQYF | TGTGCCAGCTCACCCCCTGCAGGGATGGAAAACGAGCAGTACTTC
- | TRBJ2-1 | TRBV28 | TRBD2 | CASRLVPGLAYNEQFF | TGTGCCAGCAGATTAGTCCCGGGACTAGCCTACAATGAGCAGTTCTTC
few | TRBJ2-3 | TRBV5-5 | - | CASSRVDGDTQYF | TGTGCCAGCAGCCGCGTAGATGGTGATACGCAGTATTTT
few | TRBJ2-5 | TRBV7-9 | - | CASSLKASIQETQYF | TGTGCCAGCAGCTTAAAGGCGTCTATTCAAGAGACCCAGTACTTC
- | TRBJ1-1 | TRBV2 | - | CASSEGGREAFF | TGTGCCAGCAGTGAAGGAGGGAGGGAAGCTTTCTTT
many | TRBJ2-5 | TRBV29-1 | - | CSVEGAGLYQETQYF | TGCAGCGTTGAAGGCGCGGGCCTGTACCAAGAGACCCAGTACTTC
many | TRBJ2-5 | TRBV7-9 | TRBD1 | CASSAQDRTQETQYF | TGTGCCAGCAGCGCCCAGGACAGGACTCAAGAGACCCAGTACTTC
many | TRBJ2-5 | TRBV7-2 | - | CASSLGTSLRETQYF | TGTGCCAGCAGCTTAGGGACTTCGCTGAGGGAGACCCAGTACTTC
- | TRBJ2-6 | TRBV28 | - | CASSLTGPSGANVLTF | TGTGCCAGCAGTTTAACGGGCCCCTCTGGGGCCAACGTCCTGACTTTC